Listed below are T cell receptor beta chains from one sample, sequenced in a study of blood T cell repertoires in COVID-19. The table came from immunoSEQ multiplex PCR; TCRdb's copy has only in-frame clones and leaves some out. The sample has fewer than 400,000 clones, nearly 90% seen once. Sequenced material: peripheral blood. These receptors came from a woman in her twenties or thirties with COVID-19, enrolled during active disease. CDR3s include the opening cysteine and the closing phenylalanine or tryptophan. The D gene is left open where the match is weak. The listing skips clone size in some rows; elsewhere it reads once, few, many or a size class.

J gene: TRBJ2-7; V gene: TRBV25-1; D gene: .; clone size: few; CDR3 protein: CASSGQTYEQYF; CDR3 DNA: TGTGCCAGCAGTGGACAAACCTACGAGCAGTACTTC
J gene: TRBJ2-1; V gene: TRBV9; D gene: TRBD2; clone size: .; CDR3 protein: CASSPSGALSSYNEQFF; CDR3 DNA: TGTGCCAGCAGCCCGAGCGGGGCCCTGAGCTCCTACAATGAGCAGTTCTTC
J gene: TRBJ1-1; V gene: TRBV5-6; D gene: .; clone size: .; CDR3 protein: CASSRRGENTEAFF; CDR3 DNA: TGTGCCAGCAGCCGCCGCGGGGAGAACACTGAAGCTTTCTTT
J gene: TRBJ1-1; V gene: TRBV6-5; D gene: .; clone size: .; CDR3 protein: CASSYDRSTEAFF; CDR3 DNA: TGTGCCAGCAGTTACGACAGGTCCACTGAAGCTTTCTTT
J gene: TRBJ1-1; V gene: TRBV5-1; D gene: .; clone size: .; CDR3 protein: CASSLESRGRAEAFF; CDR3 DNA: TGCGCCAGCAGCTTGGAGAGCAGGGGAAGAGCTGAAGCTTTCTTT
J gene: TRBJ1-6; V gene: TRBV7-2; D gene: .; clone size: once; CDR3 protein: CASTAGTGYSPLHF; CDR3 DNA: TGTGCCAGCACCGCCGGGACTGGATATTCACCCCTCCACTTT
J gene: TRBJ1-1; V gene: TRBV19; D gene: TRBD1; clone size: once; CDR3 protein: CASSMTGLNTEAFF; CDR3 DNA: TGTGCCAGTAGTATGACAGGGTTGAACACTGAAGCTTTCTTT
J gene: TRBJ1-2; V gene: TRBV7-2; D gene: .; clone size: .; CDR3 protein: CASSPRRGGIEPGYTF; CDR3 DNA: TGTGCCAGCAGCCCACGCCGTGGGGGGATTGAACCGGGCTACACCTTC
J gene: TRBJ1-6; V gene: TRBV5-5; D gene: TRBD1; clone size: .; CDR3 protein: CASSPRQGNNSPLHF; CDR3 DNA: TGTGCCAGCAGCCCAAGACAGGGGAATAATTCACCCCTCCACTTT
J gene: TRBJ1-1; V gene: TRBV5-1; D gene: TRBD1; clone size: few; CDR3 protein: CASSLGYRGNTEAFF; CDR3 DNA: TGCGCCAGCAGCTTGGGCTACAGGGGGAACACTGAAGCTTTCTTT
J gene: TRBJ2-7; V gene: TRBV30; D gene: TRBD1; clone size: .; CDR3 protein: CAFTGTGHWEQYF; CDR3 DNA: TGTGCCTTCACCGGGACAGGGCATTGGGAGCAGTACTTC
J gene: TRBJ2-1; V gene: TRBV5-5; D gene: .; clone size: .; CDR3 protein: CASSLEVAASLEQFF; CDR3 DNA: TGTGCCAGCAGCTTGGAGGTAGCGGCCTCTTTGGAGCAGTTCTTC
J gene: TRBJ2-5; V gene: TRBV5-4; D gene: TRBD2; clone size: .; CDR3 protein: CASSLLRGGQETQYF; CDR3 DNA: TGTGCCAGCAGCTTGTTGCGGGGGGGACAAGAGACCCAGTACTTC
J gene: TRBJ1-2; V gene: TRBV18; D gene: .; clone size: few; CDR3 protein: CASSPQWGGGYTF; CDR3 DNA: TGTGCCAGCTCACCCCAGTGGGGGGGTGGCTACACCTTC
J gene: TRBJ1-2; V gene: TRBV9; D gene: .; clone size: .; CDR3 protein: CASSGVIRGSLDYGYTF; CDR3 DNA: TGTGCCAGCAGCGGAGTAATCAGGGGCTCCCTAGACTATGGCTACACCTTC
J gene: TRBJ2-3; V gene: TRBV29-1; D gene: TRBD1; clone size: .; CDR3 protein: CSALHRGRGDTQYF; CDR3 DNA: TGCAGCGCCCTACACAGGGGGCGCGGGGATACGCAGTATTTT
J gene: TRBJ2-3; V gene: TRBV5-8; D gene: .; clone size: .; CDR3 protein: CASSLGGVSTDTQYF; CDR3 DNA: TGTGCCAGCAGCTTGGGGGGGGTTAGCACAGATACGCAGTATTTT